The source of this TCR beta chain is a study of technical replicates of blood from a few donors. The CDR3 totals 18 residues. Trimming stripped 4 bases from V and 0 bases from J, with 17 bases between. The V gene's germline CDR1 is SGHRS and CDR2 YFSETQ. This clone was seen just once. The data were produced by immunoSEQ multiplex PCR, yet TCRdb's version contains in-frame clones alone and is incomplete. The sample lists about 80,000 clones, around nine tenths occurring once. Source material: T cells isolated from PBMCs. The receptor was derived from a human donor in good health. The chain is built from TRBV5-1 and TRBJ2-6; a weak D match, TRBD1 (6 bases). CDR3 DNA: TGCGCCAGCAGCGCGAATGACAGGCCATTCTCTGGGGCCAACGTCCTGACTTTC. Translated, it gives CASSANDRPFSGANVLTF.